This passage covers 4 T cell receptor beta chains from one sample sequenced in a study of CD8 T cells in ankylosing spondylitis. TCRdb called the 5' RACE reads again in MiXCR, with one record for every CDR3 protein. There are fewer than 250,000 distinct CDR3 sequences in the sample; more than 25% occur only once, and approximately 6.6% lies in the top ten. Sequencing input: blood, either unsorted or a sorted T cell fraction (not recorded which). The receptors stem from a male donor with ankylosing spondylitis or in good health (not recorded which).

This clonotype was detected ten times or more. J is TRBJ2-1 and V is TRBV7-9; 11 bases fit TRBD2. The J segment lost 9 bases and the V segment lost 0 bases, leaving 7 bases of the junction unmatched. The CDR3 loop spans 16 amino acids. Germline V CDR1 and CDR2: SEHNR, FQNEAQ (reference sequence). Here the CDR3 reads CASSLARTSGSREQFF. DNA for the CDR3: TGTGCCAGCAGCTTAGCGCGTACTAGCGGGAGCCGTGAGCAGTTCTTC.

In the case of this clonotype: This may be a read error: a much more frequent sequence differs by one nucleotide. The chain employs TRBV28 and TRBJ2-7; 9 nucleotides agree with TRBD2. Germline V gene sequence: CDR1 MDHEN, CDR2 SYDVKM. The CDR3 totals 15 residues. The DNA of the CDR3 is TGTGCCAGCAGTGCGGGAGGGCCCGGTAACTACGAGGAGTACTTC. Translation gives CASSAGGPGNYEEYF.

This clonotype was seen many times. The chain carries TRBV7-2 and TRBJ2-4; 8 bases match TRBD2. Germline V gene sequence: CDR1 SGHTA, CDR2 FQGNSA. V was pared by 6 bases and J by 9 bases, with 10 bases of the junction left unmatched. This CDR3 is 14 amino acids long. This CDR3 is CASRLPGGIGIQYF. The CDR3 DNA reads TGTGCCAGCAGGCTCCCGGGGGGGATCGGCATTCAGTACTTC.

This sequence joins TRBV20-1 and TRBJ2-7; 7 bases fit TRBD2. CDR3 length: 14 residues. The J segment lost 2 bases and the V segment lost 5 bases, leaving 9 bases of the junction unmatched. Germline CDR1 and CDR2: DFQATT and SNEGSKA (reference sequence). DNA of the CDR3: TGCAGTGCTTCCGGGACTACCCAAACCTACGAGCAGTACTTC. Protein sequence: CSASGTTQTYEQYF.